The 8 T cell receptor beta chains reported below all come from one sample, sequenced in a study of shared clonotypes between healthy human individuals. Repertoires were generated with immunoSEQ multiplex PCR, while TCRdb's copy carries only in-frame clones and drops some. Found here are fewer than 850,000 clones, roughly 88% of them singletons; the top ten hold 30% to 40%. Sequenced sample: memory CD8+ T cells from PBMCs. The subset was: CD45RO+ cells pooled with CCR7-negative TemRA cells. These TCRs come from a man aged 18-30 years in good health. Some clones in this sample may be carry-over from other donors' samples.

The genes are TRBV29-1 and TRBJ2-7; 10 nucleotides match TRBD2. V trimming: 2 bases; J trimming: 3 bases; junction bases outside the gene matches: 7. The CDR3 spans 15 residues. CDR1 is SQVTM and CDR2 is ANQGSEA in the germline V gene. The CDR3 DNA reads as TGCAGCGTTGAACTGGCTAGCGGGAGAAACTACGAGCAGTACTTC. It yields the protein CSVELASGRNYEQYF.

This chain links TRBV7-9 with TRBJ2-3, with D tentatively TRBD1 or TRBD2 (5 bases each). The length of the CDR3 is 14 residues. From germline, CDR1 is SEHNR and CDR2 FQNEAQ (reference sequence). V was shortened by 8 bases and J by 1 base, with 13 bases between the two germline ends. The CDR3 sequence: CASRWGTGTDTQYF. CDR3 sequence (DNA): TGTGCCAGCCGATGGGGGACCGGCACAGATACGCAGTATTTT.

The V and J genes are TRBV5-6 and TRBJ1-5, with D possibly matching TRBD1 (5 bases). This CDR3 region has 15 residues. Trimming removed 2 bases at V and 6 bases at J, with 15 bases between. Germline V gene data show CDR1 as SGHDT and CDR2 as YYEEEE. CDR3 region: CASSFGVGGGQPQHF. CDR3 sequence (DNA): TGTGCCAGCAGCTTTGGGGTCGGTGGGGGTCAGCCCCAGCATTTT.

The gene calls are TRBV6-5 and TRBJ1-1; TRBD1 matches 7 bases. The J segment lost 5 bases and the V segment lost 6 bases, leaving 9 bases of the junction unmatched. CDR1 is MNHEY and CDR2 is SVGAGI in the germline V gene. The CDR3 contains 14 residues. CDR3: CASRPDSGGTEAFF. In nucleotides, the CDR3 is TGTGCCAGCAGACCAGATTCAGGGGGAACTGAAGCTTTCTTT.

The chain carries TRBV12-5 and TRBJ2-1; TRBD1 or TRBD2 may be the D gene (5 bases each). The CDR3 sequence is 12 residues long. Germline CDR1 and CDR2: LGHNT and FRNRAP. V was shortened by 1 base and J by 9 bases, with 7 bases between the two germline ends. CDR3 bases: TGTGCTAGTGGTTTGGGAGGGGCTGAGCAGTTCTTC. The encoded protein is CASGLGGAEQFF.

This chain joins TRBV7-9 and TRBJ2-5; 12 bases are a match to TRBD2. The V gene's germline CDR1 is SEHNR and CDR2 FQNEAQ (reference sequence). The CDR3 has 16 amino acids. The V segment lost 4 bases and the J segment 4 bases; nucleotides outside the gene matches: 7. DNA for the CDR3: TGTGCCAGCAGCTCCCCTAGCGGGAGGGCTCGAGAGACCCAGTACTTC. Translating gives CASSSPSGRARETQYF.

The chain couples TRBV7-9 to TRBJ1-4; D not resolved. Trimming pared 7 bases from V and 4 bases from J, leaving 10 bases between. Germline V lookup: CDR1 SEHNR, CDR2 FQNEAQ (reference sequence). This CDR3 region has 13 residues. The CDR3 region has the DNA TGTGCCAGCATCCCCCCCAATAATGAAAAACTGTTTTTT. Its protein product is CASIPPNNEKLFF.

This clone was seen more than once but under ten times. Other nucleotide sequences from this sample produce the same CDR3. The CDR3, as DNA: TGTGCCAGCAGTTACGAGCGGAACTATGGCTACACCTTC. Translation gives CASSYERNYGYTF. The J gene is TRBJ1-2, the V gene TRBV6-5; D not resolved. This CDR3 comprises 13 residues. V was cut by 2 bases and J by 2 bases, with 6 bases left in between. The germline CDR1 and CDR2 sequences are MNHEY and SVGAGI.